These 9 T cell receptor beta chains came from one sample sequenced in a study of response to subunit inactivated influenza vaccine. One entry per CDR3 protein, called by TCRdb with MiXCR from the RT-PCR reads. The sample has 300,000 to 350,000 distinct CDR3 sequences; 22% are singletons. The material sequenced was PBMCs from blood, taken less than 22 months after vaccination. These receptors all stem from a man between 50 and 75 years old who received an inactivated influenza vaccine.

This chain links TRBV7-8 with TRBJ1-1; D not certain. V was cut by 0 bases and J by 0 bases, with 14 bases left in between. The CDR3 has 17 residues. From germline, CDR1 is SGHVS and CDR2 FQNEAQ. The CDR3 spells CASSLARISLVNTEAFF. The CDR3 region has the DNA TGTGCCAGCAGCTTAGCCAGGATTTCCCTAGTGAACACTGAAGCTTTCTTT.

This clonotype occurred many times. CDR3: CASSQNQPQHF. CDR3 DNA sequence: TGTGCCAGCAGCCAAAATCAGCCCCAGCATTTT. The chain joins TRBV6-2 or TRBV6-3 to TRBJ1-5; the D is unclear. V was trimmed by 6 bases and J by 4 bases, leaving 4 bases between them. CDR3 length equals 11 residues. In germline, CDR1 is MNHEY, CDR2 SVGEGT.

The sample holds a few counts of this clonotype. This chain links TRBV2 with TRBJ1-1, with TRBD1 as a possible D gene (6 bases). The CDR3 sequence is 14 residues long. Germline CDR1 SNHLY, CDR2 FYNNEI. Trimming cost V 3 bases and J 2 bases, with 10 bases left between them. CDR3 amino acids: CASSDGQRNTEAFF. In DNA, the CDR3 is TGTGCCAGCAGTGACGGACAGCGTAACACTGAAGCTTTCTTT.

The V gene is TRBV7-9, the J gene TRBJ2-3, with no clear D. The CDR3 totals 15 residues. Germline V gene data show CDR1 as SEHNR and CDR2 as FQNEAQ (reference sequence). Trimming removed 1 base from V and 6 bases from J, with 14 bases in between. The CDR3 nucleotides are TGTGCCAGCAGCTTAGAGTACCTAACGTGGGATACGCAGTATTTT. Its protein is CASSLEYLTWDTQYF. Using reference TRBV7-9 and TRBJ2-3 for the parts outside the CDR3, the full variable domain is DTGVSQNPRHKITKRGQNVTFRCDPISEHNRLYWYRQTLGQGPEFLTYFQNEAQLEKSRLLSDRFSAERPKGSFSTLEIQRTEQGDSAMYLCASSLEYLTWDTQYFGPGTRLTVL.

This clonotype was picked up a small number of times. This chain connects TRBV2 to TRBJ1-1; unclear D gene. This CDR3 comprises 12 residues. V lost 6 bases and J lost 1, with 6 bases in between. CDR1 is SNHLY, CDR2 FYNNEI, per germline. The CDR3 is CASSQSNTEAFF. CDR3 DNA: TGTGCCAGCAGCCAATCGAACACTGAAGCTTTCTTT.

Regarding this clonotype: This could be a read error, since a much larger clone is one nucleotide away. Here the CDR3 omits its conserved ending phenylalanine or tryptophan, so a read error is the likely source. The V call is TRBV20-1, the J call TRBJ1-5; D is ambiguous. V lost 3 bases, J lost 4 bases, and 10 bases lay in between. The germline CDR1 and CDR2 sequences are DFQATT and SNEGSKA (reference sequence). This CDR3 region has 13 residues. CDR3 bases: TGCAGTGCTAGTATGGGCCTAAATCAGCCCCAGCATTTG. It codes for CSASMGLNQPQHL.

The V call is TRBV11-2, the J call TRBJ1-1; the D is unclear. CDR1 and CDR2 (germline): SGHAT, FQNNGV. CDR3 length: 16 amino acids. V was pared by 0 bases and J by 0 bases, with 11 bases between. CDR3 in amino acids: CASSLEGTYMNTEAFF. The CDR3 DNA is TGTGCCAGCAGCTTAGAGGGAACTTATATGAACACTGAAGCTTTCTTT.

The chain joins TRBV12-3 or TRBV12-4 to TRBJ1-3; the D gene is possibly TRBD1 (5 bases). CDR3 length: 15 amino acids. Trimming left V 6 bases short and J 0 bases short, with 12 bases between. CDR3 coding DNA: TGTGCCAGCAGCCCCCTTGGGACCTCTGGAAACACCATATATTTT. It translates to CASSPLGTSGNTIYF.

A few counts support this clonotype. This chain uses TRBV6-1 with TRBJ1-3, with D perhaps matching TRBD1 (5 bases). This CDR3 has 14 amino acids. V was clipped by 7 bases and J by 5 bases, with 15 bases between them. Germline V gives CDR1 MNHNS, CDR2 SASEGT. The CDR3 spells CASTAGTGRNTIYF. CDR3 nucleotides: TGTGCCAGCACCGCCGGGACGGGGCGAAACACCATATATTTT.